These 30 T cell receptor beta chains originate from one sample sequenced in a study of a mutant IDH1 vaccine in newly diagnosed glioma. Noted time point: week 23, last vaccination. One vaccine dose held 300 ug of mutant IDH1 20-mer peptide and came with topical imiquimod. Assay: immunoSEQ multiplex PCR; the TCRdb copy retains only in-frame clones and omits some. The sample lists about 81,000 clones; roughly 85% were seen once. The antigens of these receptors remain unknown. The sample here was PBMCs, taken from a glioma patient whose treatment included an IDH1 peptide vaccine. The receptors originated from a man aged 30 to 45 with glioma. Some clones in this sample may be carry-over from other donors' samples.

V gene TRBV2 combines with J gene TRBJ1-2; D gene uncertain. From germline, CDR1 is SNHLY and CDR2 FYNNEI. Trimming removed 6 bases at V and 3 bases at J, with 23 bases between. CDR3 length: 17 amino acids. The CDR3: CASSPSPGVSSDYGYTF. The CDR3 DNA reads TGTGCCAGCAGCCCCAGTCCCGGGGTCTCGTCCGACTATGGCTACACCTTC.

V usage is TRBV30 and J usage is TRBJ1-2; D gene uncertain. In germline, CDR1 is GTSNPN, CDR2 SVGIG (reference sequence). The V and J ends lost 4 bases and 6 bases respectively, with 12 bases between them. The CDR3 has 12 residues. The chain's CDR3 is CAWNSGRDGYTF. In nucleotides, the CDR3 is TGTGCCTGGAATTCGGGTCGAGATGGCTACACCTTC.

A word on this clone: At the DNA level, this CDR3 is encoded by other sequences in the same sample as well. The chain links TRBV28 to TRBJ2-7; 8 nucleotides line up with TRBD1. In germline, CDR1 is MDHEN, CDR2 SYDVKM. The V segment lost 6 bases and the J segment 5 bases; nucleotides outside the gene matches: 9. The CDR3 covers 14 residues. CDR3 region: CASSLLDRVHEQYF. CDR3 DNA sequence: TGTGCCAGCAGCCTCCTGGACAGGGTGCACGAGCAGTACTTC. Based on the CDR3 plus reference TRBV28 and TRBJ2-7, the full variable domain is DVKVTQSSRYLVKRTGEKVFLECVQDMDHENMFWYRQDPGLGLRLIYFSYDVKMKEKGDIPEGYSVSREKKERFSLILESASTNQTSMYLCASSLLDRVHEQYFGPGTRLTVT.

The chain uses TRBV6-5 and TRBJ1-4; a possible D gene is TRBD1 (5 bases). The CDR3 is made up of 13 amino acids. Germline loops: CDR1 MNHEY, CDR2 SVGAGI. The V gene lost 5 bases and the J gene lost 5 bases, with 9 bases spanning the gap. CDR3: CASSVGGNEKLFF. The DNA for the CDR3 is TGTGCCAGCAGTGTCGGGGGAAATGAAAAACTGTTTTTT.

The V call is TRBV10-2, the J call TRBJ1-1; D gene uncertain. The germline V gene encodes CDR1 WSHSY and CDR2 SAAADI. V dropped 0 bases and J dropped 5 bases, with 10 bases sitting between them. This CDR3 contains 14 residues. This chain's CDR3 is CASSESGGGTEAFF. The CDR3 DNA follows: TGCGCCAGCAGTGAGTCAGGAGGAGGAACTGAAGCTTTCTTT.

The rearrangement uses TRBV9 and TRBJ2-3; 10 bases line up with TRBD2. The trim removed 3 bases at V and 3 bases at J, leaving 7 bases unmatched. CDR3 length: 16 residues. Germline CDR1 reads SGDLS; CDR2 reads YYNGEE. The CDR3 DNA reads as TGTGCCAGCAGCGAGGGCCTAGCGGGAGATACAGATACGCAGTATTTT. This codes for CASSEGLAGDTDTQYF. Using reference TRBV9 and TRBJ2-3 for the parts outside the CDR3, the full variable domain is DSGVTQTPKHLITATGQRVTLRCSPRSGDLSVYWYQQSLDQGLQFLIQYYNGEERAKGNILERFSAQQFPDLHSELNLSSLELGDSALYFCASSEGLAGDTDTQYFGPGTRLTVL.

The V gene is TRBV28, the J gene TRBJ1-2, with TRBD1 matching over 9 bases. Trimming cost V 6 bases and J 2 bases; bases outside gene matches: 13. CDR3 length: 17 residues. The germline V gene encodes CDR1 MDHEN and CDR2 SYDVKM. The CDR3 loop reads CASSDGTGPISNYGYTF. DNA of the CDR3: TGTGCCAGCAGCGACGGGACAGGGCCGATTTCGAACTATGGCTACACCTTC.

This chain joins TRBV6-1 and TRBJ2-1, with a tentative D call TRBD2 (5 bases). Per the germline V gene, CDR1 is MNHNS and CDR2 is SASEGT. Deletions cut 3 bases from V and 9 bases from J, with 15 bases between. The CDR3 has 14 amino acids. CDR3 region: CASSDKLVVGEQFF. The CDR3 nucleotides read TGTGCCAGCAGTGATAAACTAGTAGTAGGTGAGCAGTTCTTC.

This chain joins TRBV28 and TRBJ2-3; D might be TRBD1 (6 bases). V was shortened by 2 bases and J by 6 bases, with 12 bases between the two germline ends. Germline lookup yields CDR1 MDHEN and CDR2 SYDVKM. The CDR3 runs to 14 residues. The CDR3 loop reads CASSLQGPSDTQYF. CDR3 nucleotide sequence: TGTGCCAGCAGTTTACAGGGGCCCTCCGATACGCAGTATTTT.

This chain joins TRBV30 and TRBJ2-7; 12 bases line up with TRBD2. The germline gives CDR1 GTSNPN, CDR2 SVGIG (reference sequence). The CDR3 has 18 amino acids. J lost 1 base, V lost 0 bases, and 10 bases had no gene match. The CDR3 spells CAWSVRRLAGEESYEQYF. The DNA for the CDR3 is TGTGCCTGGAGTGTACGGAGACTAGCGGGAGAAGAGTCCTACGAGCAGTACTTC.

This clone occurred once. The CDR3 loop is CASSSQGTGHQETQYF. In DNA form, the CDR3 reads TGTGCCAGCAGCTCCCAAGGGACAGGGCATCAAGAGACCCAGTACTTC. V gene TRBV5-5 combines with J gene TRBJ2-5, with 9 bases lining up with TRBD1. The germline V gene encodes CDR1 SGHKS and CDR2 YYEKEE (reference sequence). Unmatched junction bases numbered 8, after V lost 3 bases and J lost 2 bases. The CDR3 runs 16 residues.

J is TRBJ2-5 and V is TRBV5-4, with TRBD2 matching 8 bases. This CDR3 spans 13 amino acids. V was clipped by 4 bases and J by 5 bases; unmatched bases: 4. Germline CDR1 and CDR2: SGHNT and YYREEE (reference sequence). The CDR3 region is CASSRRTSETQYF. The CDR3 bases are TGTGCCAGCAGCAGAAGGACTAGCGAGACCCAGTACTTC.

CDR3 DNA: TGTGCCAGCAGCTTAGCGAGGTACACTGAAGCTTTCTTT. Translation: CASSLARYTEAFF. The chain combines TRBV11-1 with TRBJ1-1; D is uncertain. Germline V gives CDR1 SGHAT, CDR2 FQDESV (reference sequence). The CDR3 covers 13 residues. Trimming pared 0 bases from V and 3 bases from J, leaving 5 bases between.

The J gene is TRBJ1-1, the V gene TRBV6-5; D not certain. Germline V CDR1 and CDR2: MNHEY, SVGAGI. V dropped 3 bases and J dropped 7 bases, with 6 bases sitting between them. The CDR3 totals 11 residues. The CDR3 region has the DNA TGTGCCAGCAGTTATCTAGGTGAAGCTTTCTTT. Residues: CASSYLGEAFF.

This sequence joins TRBV28 and TRBJ1-2; D is undetermined. Looked up from germline, CDR1 is MDHEN and CDR2 is SYDVKM. V was shortened by 5 bases and J by 4 bases, with 8 bases between the two germline ends. The CDR3 totals 12 residues. The CDR3 DNA follows: TGTGCCAGCAGTCCCACTTTCTATGGCTACACCTTC. Translation gives CASSPTFYGYTF.

The CDR3 DNA reads as TGCGCCAGCAGCCAAGAGTACCCCCTGAACGAGCAGTACTTC. Its protein is CASSQEYPLNEQYF. The rearrangement links TRBV4-1 to TRBJ2-7; no clear D gene. CDR3 length: 14 amino acids. The V and J ends lost 0 bases and 5 bases respectively, with 11 bases between them. From germline, CDR1 is MGHRA and CDR2 YSYEKL.

The chain joins TRBV29-1 to TRBJ1-1; D ambiguous. The ends were cut back, 2 bases at V and 1 base at J, with 8 bases in the middle. This CDR3 comprises 13 residues. Germline CDR1 and CDR2: SQVTM and ANQGSEA. The CDR3 DNA sequence: TGCAGCGTTGAAAGGACGGCGAACACTGAAGCTTTCTTT. Its protein is CSVERTANTEAFF.

The chain employs TRBV15 and TRBJ1-5; perhaps TRBD1 as D (6 bases). CDR3 size: 15 residues. Germline CDR1 and CDR2: LNHNV and YYDKDF (reference sequence). V was clipped by 3 bases and J by 6 bases, with 15 bases between them. CDR3 DNA: TGTGCCACCAGCAGCCACCGGACAGAGCCTCAGCCCCAGCATTTT. This codes for CATSSHRTEPQPQHF.

Only one count was recorded for this clone. The rearrangement uses TRBV27 and TRBJ2-3; the D gene is possibly TRBD1 (5 bases). CDR1 is MNHEY, CDR2 SMNVEV, per germline (reference sequence). V was cut by 1 base and J by 1 base, with 12 bases left in between. The CDR3 has 16 amino acids. The CDR3 is CASSLLILGGTDTQYF. The CDR3 DNA reads as TGTGCCAGCAGTTTATTGATCTTAGGGGGCACAGATACGCAGTATTTT.

The chain uses TRBV2 and TRBJ1-2; D is uncertain. V lost 5 bases and J lost 2, with 9 bases in between. CDR3 length equals 13 residues. Germline values: CDR1 SNHLY, CDR2 FYNNEI. The CDR3 reads CASSQQKNYGYTF. The DNA of the CDR3 is TGTGCCAGCAGTCAACAGAAGAACTATGGCTACACCTTC.

The gene calls are TRBV11-2 and TRBJ2-1; 10 nucleotides align to TRBD2. Germline V CDR1 and CDR2: SGHAT, FQNNGV. J was trimmed by 4 bases and V by 4 bases; bases with no gene match: 4. This CDR3 has 15 residues. CDR3 region: CASSYTSGDYNEQFF. CDR3 bases: TGTGCCAGCAGCTACACTAGCGGGGATTACAATGAGCAGTTCTTC.

CDR3: CASSPSQGGQFF. For the CDR3, the DNA is TGTGCCAGCAGCCCATCTCAGGGGGGGCAGTTCTTC. The V and J genes are TRBV4-2 and TRBJ2-1, with D perhaps TRBD1 (7 bases). Germline-derived CDR1 and CDR2 are LGHNA and YNFKEQ. Trimming shortened V by 4 bases and J by 12 bases, and 13 bases separated the two germline ends. The CDR3 runs 12 residues.

The chain has TRBV6-5 and TRBJ2-5; either TRBD1 or TRBD2 may fit D (6 bases each). The DNA end is a closer match to TRBJ2-7, so the J assignment may be wrong. This CDR3 is built from 14 residues. CDR1 is MNHEY, CDR2 SVGAGI, per germline. The CDR3, as DNA: TGTGCCAGCAGTTACTCGTCAGGGGACTCCGAGCAGTACTTC. This codes for CASSYSSGDSEQYF.

This clone was seen once. The chain has TRBV6-5 and TRBJ2-6; unclear D gene. Trimming left V 6 bases short and J 0 bases short, with 9 bases between. The CDR3 is made up of 15 amino acids. Germline CDR1 is MNHEY and CDR2 is SVGAGI. CDR3 region: CASSPLVSGANVLTF. In DNA, the CDR3 is TGTGCCAGCAGCCCGTTGGTCTCTGGGGCCAACGTCCTGACTTTC.

The chain is built from TRBV6-1 and TRBJ1-2; TRBD1 aligns across 7 bases. V was clipped by 6 bases and J by 4 bases; unmatched bases: 5. CDR3 length: 13 residues. Germline V gives CDR1 MNHNS, CDR2 SASEGT. The CDR3 DNA reads as TGTGCCAGCAGGCTACAGGGGAGCTATGGCTACACCTTC. Protein sequence: CASRLQGSYGYTF.

The chain carries TRBV20-1 and TRBJ1-1, with unresolved D. CDR3 length: 11 residues. Germline CDR1 and CDR2: DFQATT and SNEGSKA (reference sequence). V gave up 6 bases and J gave up 8 bases, with 13 bases separating them. The DNA of the CDR3 is TGCAGTGCCCGGATAGGACGAGAAGCTTTCTTT. Protein product: CSARIGREAFF.

This clone was seen a handful of times. The V call is TRBV5-1, the J call TRBJ1-4; D might be TRBD1 (5 bases). Germline-derived CDR1 and CDR2 are SGHRS and YFSETQ. V was pared by 5 bases and J by 7 bases, with 21 bases between. This CDR3 has 16 residues. CDR3 nucleotides: TGCGCCAGCAGGAGGGAGCCCGGGGCCCTAAGTGAAAAACTGTTTTTT. It codes for CASRREPGALSEKLFF.

This chain connects TRBV7-9 to TRBJ2-7; 8 bases are a match to TRBD2. Germline trimming cut 2 bases from V and 5 bases from J; bases unmatched to any gene: 5. Germline V lookup: CDR1 SEHNR, CDR2 FQNEAQ (reference sequence). The CDR3 is 14 amino acids. The CDR3 reads CASSLSGGQNEQYF. The CDR3 nucleotides read TGTGCCAGCAGCTTATCGGGGGGGCAGAACGAGCAGTACTTC.

This clone was observed once. This chain joins TRBV14 and TRBJ2-3, with D hard to call. The length of the CDR3 is 15 residues. V was cut by 1 base and J by 0 bases, with 8 bases left in between. Germline V CDR1 and CDR2: SGHDN, FVKESK. CDR3 sequence: CASSQGVPSTDTQYF. The CDR3 DNA sequence: TGTGCCAGCAGCCAAGGAGTGCCTAGCACAGATACGCAGTATTTT. The variable domain in full, with the rest retrieved from reference TRBV14 and TRBJ2-3, is EAGVTQFPSHSVIEKGQTVTLRCDPISGHDNLYWYRRVMGKEIKFLLHFVKESKQDESGMPNNRFLAERTGGTYSTLKVQPAELEDSGVYFCASSQGVPSTDTQYFGPGTRLTVL.

This clone has just one count. This rearrangement joins TRBV27 to TRBJ2-7; tentatively, D is TRBD2 (6 bases). V was clipped by 3 bases and J by 3 bases, with 12 bases between them. The CDR3 sequence is 14 residues long. The germline CDR1 and CDR2 sequences are MNHEY and SMNVEV (reference sequence). The CDR3 coding sequence is TGTGCCAGCAGTTTCGGAGGGAAACGCTACGAGCAGTACTTC. Its translation: CASSFGGKRYEQYF.